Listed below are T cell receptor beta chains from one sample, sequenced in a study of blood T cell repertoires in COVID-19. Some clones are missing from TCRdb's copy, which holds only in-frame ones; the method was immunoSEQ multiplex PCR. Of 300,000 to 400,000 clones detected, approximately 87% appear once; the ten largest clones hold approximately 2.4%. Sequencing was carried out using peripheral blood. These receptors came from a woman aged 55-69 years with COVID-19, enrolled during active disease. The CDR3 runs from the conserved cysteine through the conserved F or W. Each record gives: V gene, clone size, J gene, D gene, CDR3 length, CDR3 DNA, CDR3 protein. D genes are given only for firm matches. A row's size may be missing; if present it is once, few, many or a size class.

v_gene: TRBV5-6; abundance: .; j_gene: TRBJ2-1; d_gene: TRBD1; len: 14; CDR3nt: TGTGCCAGCAGCCTACGGACAGGGGTTAATGAGCAGTTCTTC; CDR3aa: CASSLRTGVNEQFF
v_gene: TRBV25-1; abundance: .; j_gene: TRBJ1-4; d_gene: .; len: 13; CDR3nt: TGTGCCAGCAGGGACAGACAGGATGAAAAACTGTTTTTT; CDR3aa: CASRDRQDEKLFF
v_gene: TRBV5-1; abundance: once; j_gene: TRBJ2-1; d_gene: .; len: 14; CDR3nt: TGCGCCAGCAGCTTGGGGAGGGAATCGGATGAGCAGTTCTTC; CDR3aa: CASSLGRESDEQFF
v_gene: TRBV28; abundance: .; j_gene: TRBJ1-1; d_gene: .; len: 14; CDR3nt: TGTGCCAGCAGCTTGACAGGCTTGAACACTGAAGCTTTCTTT; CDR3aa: CASSLTGLNTEAFF
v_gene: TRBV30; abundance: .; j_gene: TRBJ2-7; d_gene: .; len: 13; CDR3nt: TGTGCCTGGACCGAGGACATAGCCTACGAGCAGTACTTC; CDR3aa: CAWTEDIAYEQYF
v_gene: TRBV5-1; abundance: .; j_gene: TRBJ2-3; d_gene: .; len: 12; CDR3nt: TGCGCCAGCAGCACCAGTCTAGATACGCAGTATTTT; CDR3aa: CASSTSLDTQYF
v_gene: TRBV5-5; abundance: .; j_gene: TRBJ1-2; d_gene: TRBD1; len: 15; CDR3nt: TGTGCCAGCAGCTGGGGACAGGGCTCTCTTTATGGCTACACCTTC; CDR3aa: CASSWGQGSLYGYTF
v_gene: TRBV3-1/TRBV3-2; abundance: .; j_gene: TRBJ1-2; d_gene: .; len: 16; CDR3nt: TGTGCCAGCAGCCAAGCCCCTCTCCGGTCTAACTATGGCTACACCTTC; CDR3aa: CASSQAPLRSNYGYTF
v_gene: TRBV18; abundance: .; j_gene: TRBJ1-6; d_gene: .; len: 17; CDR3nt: TGTGCCAGCTCACCACCCGGACAGAGCTCCTATAATTCACCCCTCCACTTT; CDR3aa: CASSPPGQSSYNSPLHF
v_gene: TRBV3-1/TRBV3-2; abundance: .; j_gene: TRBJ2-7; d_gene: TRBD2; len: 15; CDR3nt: TGTGCCAGCAGCCAAGACCGACTAGCGGGGAGCGAGCAGTACTTC; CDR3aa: CASSQDRLAGSEQYF
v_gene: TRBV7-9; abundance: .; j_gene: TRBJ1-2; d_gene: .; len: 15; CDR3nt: TGTGCCAGCAGCTCAACGTGGGACACCAACTATGGCTACACCTTC; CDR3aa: CASSSTWDTNYGYTF
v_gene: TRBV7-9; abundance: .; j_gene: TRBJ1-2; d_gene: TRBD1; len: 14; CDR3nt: TGTGCCAGCAGCCCAGGGGGTCGTAACTATGGCTACACCTTC; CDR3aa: CASSPGGRNYGYTF
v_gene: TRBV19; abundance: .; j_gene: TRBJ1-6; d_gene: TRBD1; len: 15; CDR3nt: TGTGCCAGTAGTCCTCCCAGGGGGCAAGTCGCACCCCTCCACTTT; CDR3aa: CASSPPRGQVAPLHF
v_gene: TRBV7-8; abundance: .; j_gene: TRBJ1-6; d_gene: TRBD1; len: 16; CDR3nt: TGTGCCAGCAGCTATAGGACAGGGACGGGCAATTCACCCCTCCACTTT; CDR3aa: CASSYRTGTGNSPLHF
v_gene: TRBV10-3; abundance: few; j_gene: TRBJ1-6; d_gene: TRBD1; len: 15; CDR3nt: TGTGCCATCAGTGATGTGGGACAGCCTTATTCACCCCTCCACTTT; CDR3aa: CAISDVGQPYSPLHF
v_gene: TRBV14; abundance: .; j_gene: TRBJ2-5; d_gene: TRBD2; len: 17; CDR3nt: TGTGCCAGCAGCCAAGCGAAAGCGGGGGTAAATTGGGAGACCCAGTACTTC; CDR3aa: CASSQAKAGVNWETQYF
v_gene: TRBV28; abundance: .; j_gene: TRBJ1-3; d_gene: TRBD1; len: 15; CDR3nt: TGTGCCAGCATGAGGGGACCGGGACAGGGATACACCATATATTTT; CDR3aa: CASMRGPGQGYTIYF
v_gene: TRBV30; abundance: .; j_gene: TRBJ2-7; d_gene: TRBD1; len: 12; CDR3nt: TGTGCCCAGCGGACAGGGGCCTACGAGCAGTACTTC; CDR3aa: CAQRTGAYEQYF
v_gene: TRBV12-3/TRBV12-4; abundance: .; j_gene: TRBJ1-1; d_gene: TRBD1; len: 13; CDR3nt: TGTGCCAGCAGGGAGACAGGGGTTTCTGAAGCTTTCTTT; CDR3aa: CASRETGVSEAFF
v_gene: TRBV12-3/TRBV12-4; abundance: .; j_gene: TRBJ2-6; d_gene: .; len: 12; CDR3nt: TGTGCCACCTCGAAAACAGTGAACGTCCTGACTTTC; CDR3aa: CATSKTVNVLTF
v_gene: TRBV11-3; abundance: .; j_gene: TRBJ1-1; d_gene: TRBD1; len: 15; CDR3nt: TGTGCCAGCAGCCCAGGGGGAAGGCCGAACACTGAAGCTTTCTTT; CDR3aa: CASSPGGRPNTEAFF
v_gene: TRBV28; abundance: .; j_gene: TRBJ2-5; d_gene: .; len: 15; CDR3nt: TGTGCCAGCAGTTTATCGAGCGTCCATGCAGAGACCCAGTACTTC; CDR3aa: CASSLSSVHAETQYF
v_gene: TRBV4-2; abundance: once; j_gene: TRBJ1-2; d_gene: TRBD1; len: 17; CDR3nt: TGTGCCAGCAGCCAAGGGCAGGGGGGAGCGTCTAACTATGGCTACACCTTC; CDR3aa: CASSQGQGGASNYGYTF
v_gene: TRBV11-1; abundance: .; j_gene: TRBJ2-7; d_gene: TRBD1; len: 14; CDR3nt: TGTGCCAGCAGCTTAGGGACAGGGTTCTACGAGCAGTACTTC; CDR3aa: CASSLGTGFYEQYF
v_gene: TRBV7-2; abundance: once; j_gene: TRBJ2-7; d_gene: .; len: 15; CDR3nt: TGTGCCAGCAGCGTTAGTTCCTGGACAGACTACGAGCAGTACTTC; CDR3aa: CASSVSSWTDYEQYF
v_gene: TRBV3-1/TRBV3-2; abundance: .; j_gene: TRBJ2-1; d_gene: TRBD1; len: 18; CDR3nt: TGTGCCAGCAGCCGCCACAAGGGGGCGATGAGCTCCTACAATGAGCAGTTCTTC; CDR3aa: CASSRHKGAMSSYNEQFF
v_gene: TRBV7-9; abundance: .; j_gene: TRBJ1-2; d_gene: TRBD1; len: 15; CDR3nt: TGTGCCAGCAGCTTCGGCGCAGGGGGCTTGGACAACTACACCTTC; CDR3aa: CASSFGAGGLDNYTF
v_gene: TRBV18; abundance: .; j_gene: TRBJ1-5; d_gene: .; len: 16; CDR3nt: TGTGCCAGCTCATCCGCCCGCGAGGGCAGCAATCAGCCCCAGCATTTT; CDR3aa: CASSSAREGSNQPQHF
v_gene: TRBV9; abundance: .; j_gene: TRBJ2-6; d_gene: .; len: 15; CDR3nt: TGTGCCAGCAGCGTAGACTCTCGCGGGGCCAACGTCCTGACTTTC; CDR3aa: CASSVDSRGANVLTF
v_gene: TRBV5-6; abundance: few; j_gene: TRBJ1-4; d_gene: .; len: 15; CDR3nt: TGTGCCAGCAGCGGCACCGGGAGGACTAATGAAAAACTGTTTTTT; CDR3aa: CASSGTGRTNEKLFF
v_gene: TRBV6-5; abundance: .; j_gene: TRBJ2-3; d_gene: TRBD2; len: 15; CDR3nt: TGTGCCAGCAGTTACCGGGCGGGGGGGCCCCATACGCAGTATTTT; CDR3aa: CASSYRAGGPHTQYF
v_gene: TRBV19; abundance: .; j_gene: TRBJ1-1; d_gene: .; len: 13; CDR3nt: TGTGCCAGTAATGTGCAGTCGAACACTGAAGCTTTCTTT; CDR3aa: CASNVQSNTEAFF
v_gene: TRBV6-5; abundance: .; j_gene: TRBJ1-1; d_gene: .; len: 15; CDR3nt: TGTGCCAGCACAATCGAGGGGGGGAGGAACACTGAAGCTTTCTTT; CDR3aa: CASTIEGGRNTEAFF
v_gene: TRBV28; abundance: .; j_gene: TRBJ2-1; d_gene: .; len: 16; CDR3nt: TGTGCCAGCAGTTTAGCGGGGTACCGCGATAGGAATGAGCAGTTCTTC; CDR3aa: CASSLAGYRDRNEQFF
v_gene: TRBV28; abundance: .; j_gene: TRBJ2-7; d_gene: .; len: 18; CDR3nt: TGTGCCAGCAGTCCAACGAGCCCAACAGGGGGACTATCCTACGAGCAGTACTTC; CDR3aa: CASSPTSPTGGLSYEQYF
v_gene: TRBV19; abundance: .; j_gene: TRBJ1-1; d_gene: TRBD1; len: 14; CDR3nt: TGTGCCAGCCAACGACAGGGGGCGGATTCGGGAGCTTTCTTT; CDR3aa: CASQRQGADSGAFF
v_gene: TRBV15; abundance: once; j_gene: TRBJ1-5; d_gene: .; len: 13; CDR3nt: TGTGCCACCAGCCACAATAGCAATCAGCCCCAGCATTTT; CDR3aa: CATSHNSNQPQHF
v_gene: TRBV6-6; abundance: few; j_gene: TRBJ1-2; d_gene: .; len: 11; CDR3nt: TGTGCCAGCAGTTATCAGGGGGGCTACACCTTC; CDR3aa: CASSYQGGYTF
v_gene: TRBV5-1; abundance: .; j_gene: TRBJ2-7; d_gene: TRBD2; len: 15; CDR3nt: TGCGCCAGCAGTGGCGGGGGGGCCCCAGCTTACGAGCAGTACTTC; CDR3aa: CASSGGGAPAYEQYF
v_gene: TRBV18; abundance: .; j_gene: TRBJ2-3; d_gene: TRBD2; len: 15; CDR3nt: TGTGCCAGCTCCCCCATAAGCGGGGGTACAGATACGCAGTATTTT; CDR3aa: CASSPISGGTDTQYF
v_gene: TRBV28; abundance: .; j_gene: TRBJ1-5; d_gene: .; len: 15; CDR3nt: TGTGCCAGCAGTCAAACAGGACCTAGCAATCAGCCCCAGCATTTT; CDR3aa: CASSQTGPSNQPQHF
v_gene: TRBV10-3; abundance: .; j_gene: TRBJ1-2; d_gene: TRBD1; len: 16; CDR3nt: TGTGCCATCAGTGGGGGCCGACAGGGTCTGAACTATGGCTACACCTTC; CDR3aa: CAISGGRQGLNYGYTF
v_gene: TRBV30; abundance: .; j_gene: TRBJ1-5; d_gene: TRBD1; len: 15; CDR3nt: TGTGCCTGGAGTGCCCGGGACAGGGGGCGAGCGCCCCAGCATTTT; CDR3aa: CAWSARDRGRAPQHF
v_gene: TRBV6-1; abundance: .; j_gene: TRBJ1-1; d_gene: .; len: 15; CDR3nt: TGTGCCAGCAGTGAAATGGGGGGGCGGAACACTGAAGCTTTCTTT; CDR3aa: CASSEMGGRNTEAFF
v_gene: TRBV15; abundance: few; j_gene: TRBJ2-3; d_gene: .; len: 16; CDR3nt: TGTGCCACCAGCAGCGTAGGGGGAAGGGGCACAGATACGCAGTATTTT; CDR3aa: CATSSVGGRGTDTQYF
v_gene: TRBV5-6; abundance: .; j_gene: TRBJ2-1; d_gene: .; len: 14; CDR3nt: TGTGCCAGCAGCTTGGTAGGGAACAGTGAGGGAGGGTTCTTC; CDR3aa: CASSLVGNSEGGFF
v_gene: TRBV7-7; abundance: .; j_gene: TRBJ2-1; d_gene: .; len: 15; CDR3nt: TGTGCTAGCAGCCCTGGCAGGGGCGCCTACAATGAGCAGTTCTTC; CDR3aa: CASSPGRGAYNEQFF
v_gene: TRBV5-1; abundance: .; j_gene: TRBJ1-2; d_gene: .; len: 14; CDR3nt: TGCGCCAGCAGCTTGGTGGTTGGCAACCCCCCAGACACCTTC; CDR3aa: CASSLVVGNPPDTF
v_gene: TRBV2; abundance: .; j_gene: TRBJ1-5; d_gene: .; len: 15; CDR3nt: TGTGCCAGCAGGGAAACGACAGCATTCAGGCAGCCCCAGCATTTT; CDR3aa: CASRETTAFRQPQHF
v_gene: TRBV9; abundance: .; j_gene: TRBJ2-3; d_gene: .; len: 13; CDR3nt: TGTGCCAGCAGCGTAGCTGGGGGGGATACGCAGTATTTT; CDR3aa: CASSVAGGDTQYF
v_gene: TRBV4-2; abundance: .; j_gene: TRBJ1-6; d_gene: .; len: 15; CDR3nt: TGTGCCAGCAGCCAGGACAGCGGAGGCTATTCACCCCTCCACTTT; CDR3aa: CASSQDSGGYSPLHF
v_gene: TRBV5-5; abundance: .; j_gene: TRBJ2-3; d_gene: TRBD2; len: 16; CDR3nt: TGTGCCAGCAGCCGGAGGGCTAGCGGAATCACAGATACGCAGTATTTT; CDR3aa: CASSRRASGITDTQYF
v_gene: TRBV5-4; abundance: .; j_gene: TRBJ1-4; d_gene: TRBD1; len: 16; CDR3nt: TGTGCCAGCAGCTCGGGACAGGGGGGTGCTAATGAAAAACTGTTTTTT; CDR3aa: CASSSGQGGANEKLFF
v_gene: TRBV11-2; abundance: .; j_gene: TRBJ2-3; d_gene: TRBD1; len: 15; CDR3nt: TGTGCCAGCAGCCGAACCGGGACAGGAAAAGATACGCAGTATTTT; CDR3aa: CASSRTGTGKDTQYF
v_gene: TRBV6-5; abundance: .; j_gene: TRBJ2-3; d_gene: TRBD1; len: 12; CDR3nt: TGTGCCAGCAGTTCAACGGACAGGGCTCCGTATTTT; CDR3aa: CASSSTDRAPYF